The 30 T cell receptor beta chains presented below share a single source sample, sequenced in a study of blood T cell repertoires in COVID-19. Generated by immunoSEQ multiplex PCR, the TCRdb table keeps only in-frame clones and is missing some. The sample yields about 160,000 clones, over 80% seen once. The sequenced sample consisted of peripheral blood. The origin of the receptors is a man of 80 years or more with acute or convalescent COVID-19.

The chain couples TRBV3-1 (or the pseudogene TRBV3-2) to TRBJ1-4, with TRBD1 matching over 7 bases. J gave up 5 bases and V 5 bases, and 8 bases lay outside the gene matches. Germline lookup yields CDR1 LGHDT and CDR2 YNNKEL (reference sequence). This CDR3 is 15 amino acids long. CDR3 coding DNA: TGTGCCAGCAGCTCAGGGGGGAAATGGAATGAAAAACTGTTTTTT. As protein: CASSSGGKWNEKLFF.

The V gene is TRBV27, the J gene TRBJ2-5, with TRBD1 as a possible D gene (5 bases). Trimming cost V 5 bases and J 2 bases, with 9 bases left between them. Germline CDR1 MNHEY, CDR2 SMNVEV (reference sequence). This CDR3 region has 13 residues. The CDR3 nucleotides read TGTGCCAGCAGTCGCAGGGAACAAGAGACCCAGTACTTC. Translating gives CASSRREQETQYF.

The chain combines TRBV5-5 with TRBJ1-5; TRBD1 agrees at 9 bases. V was pared by 3 bases and J by 3 bases, with 10 bases of the junction left unmatched. This CDR3 has 17 amino acids. The germline V gene has CDR1 SGHKS and CDR2 YYEKEE (reference sequence). The CDR3 loop is CASSSSFGDRVNQPQHF. DNA for the CDR3: TGTGCCAGCAGCTCATCATTTGGGGACAGGGTCAATCAGCCCCAGCATTTT.

The chain has TRBV6-1 and TRBJ2-2; D ambiguous. V was clipped by 2 bases and J by 6 bases, with 10 bases between them. The length of the CDR3 is 14 residues. The V gene's germline CDR1 is MNHNS and CDR2 SASEGT. The CDR3 here is CASSESGWAGELFF. The CDR3 nucleotides read TGTGCCAGCAGTGAATCCGGGTGGGCCGGGGAGCTGTTTTTT.

Details on this clone: This specimen includes other DNA sequences encoding the same CDR3. This chain links TRBV10-3 with TRBJ2-2, with 8 bases lining up with TRBD2. Losses at the gene ends were 5 bases for V and 3 bases for J; bases not matched to a gene: 2. The germline V gene encodes CDR1 ENHRY and CDR2 SYGVKD. This CDR3 region has 14 residues. In DNA form, the CDR3 reads TGTGCCATCAGTCTAGCGGGCGACACCGGGGAGCTGTTTTTT. Its translation is CAISLAGDTGELFF.

The V gene is TRBV6-6, the J gene TRBJ2-1, with 7 nucleotides matching TRBD2. The germline V gene encodes CDR1 MNHNY and CDR2 SVGAGI (reference sequence). The CDR3 is 15 residues long. Trimming removed 8 bases from V and 4 bases from J; junction bases left unmatched: 11. In DNA form, the CDR3 reads TGTGCCAGCTCCGCTGGTAGCGGGCGGTACAATGAGCAGTTCTTC. It specifies CASSAGSGRYNEQFF.

The V and J genes are TRBV28 and TRBJ1-5, with D possibly TRBD1 on 5 matching bases. The germline V gene has CDR1 MDHEN and CDR2 SYDVKM. The V gene lost 4 bases and the J gene lost 1 base, with 14 bases spanning the gap. The CDR3 sequence is 16 residues long. The CDR3 bases are TGTGCCAGCAGTTCTTATCGGACACTGAGCAATCAGCCCCAGCATTTT. It codes for CASSSYRTLSNQPQHF.

CDR3 coding DNA: TGTGCCAGCAGCACAGGGTCAGGGGGCTACCAAGAGACCCAGTACTTC. This sequence encodes CASSTGSGGYQETQYF. The rearrangement links TRBV28 to TRBJ2-5; the match to TRBD1 covers 8 bases. The V and J ends lost 6 bases and 0 bases, in that order; junction bases with no gene match: 9. CDR1 and CDR2 (germline): MDHEN, SYDVKM. This CDR3 has 16 residues.

The chain employs TRBV12-3 or TRBV12-4 and TRBJ1-1, with a tentative D call TRBD1 (6 bases). V lost 7 bases and J lost 5, with 14 bases in between. The length of the CDR3 is 13 residues. The CDR3 DNA is TGTGCCAGCACCCGGGGGGGCCGGACTGAAGCTTTCTTT. As protein: CASTRGGRTEAFF.

With respect to this clone: The same CDR3 is also encoded by other DNA sequences in this sample. The V and J genes are TRBV6-5 and TRBJ1-5, with 7 bases matching TRBD1. The CDR3 contains 13 residues. After removal of 2 bases from V and 5 bases from J, the junction contained 0 bases not matched to a gene. Germline CDR1 reads MNHEY; CDR2 reads SVGAGI. The CDR3 DNA reads TGTGCCAGCAGTTACGACAGGGATCAGCCCCAGCATTTT. Translation gives CASSYDRDQPQHF.

CDR3 nucleotide sequence: TGCGCCAGCAGCCAAACATTCCAGTTCGAGCAGTACTTC. The encoded protein is CASSQTFQFEQYF. The gene calls are TRBV4-1 and TRBJ2-7; D gene ambiguous. The CDR3 is 13 amino acids. The V end was cut by 2 bases, the J end by 6 bases, with 11 bases between. The germline V gene encodes CDR1 MGHRA and CDR2 YSYEKL.

V is TRBV5-1 and J is TRBJ2-5; 7 nucleotides match TRBD2. Germline loops: CDR1 SGHRS, CDR2 YFSETQ. The CDR3 has 14 amino acids. Unmatched junction bases numbered 7, after V lost 4 bases and J lost 4 bases. CDR3 in amino acids: CASSVGRGGETQYF. Written as DNA, the CDR3 is TGCGCCAGCAGCGTTGGGAGGGGCGGAGAGACCCAGTACTTC.

The chain uses TRBV6-5 and TRBJ2-1; TRBD2 matches at 7 bases. Germline V lookup: CDR1 MNHEY, CDR2 SVGAGI. V was clipped by 6 bases and J by 4 bases; unmatched bases: 3. The CDR3 is made up of 13 amino acids. CDR3 loop: CASRWGGYNEQFF. The CDR3 nucleotides are TGTGCCAGCAGGTGGGGGGGATACAATGAGCAGTTCTTC.

This clone was picked up one time. V gene TRBV28 combines with J gene TRBJ1-3, with unresolved D. The CDR3 contains 15 residues. Germline V gene sequence: CDR1 MDHEN, CDR2 SYDVKM. V lost 3 bases and J 2 bases, leaving 11 bases between the germline ends. Here the CDR3 DNA reads TGTGCCAGCAGTTTCCGGGCGGGGACTGGAAACACCATATATTTT. Encoded protein: CASSFRAGTGNTIYF. Supplemented by reference TRBV28 and TRBJ1-3, the full variable domain reads DVKVTQSSRYLVKRTGEKVFLECVQDMDHENMFWYRQDPGLGLRLIYFSYDVKMKEKGDIPEGYSVSREKKERFSLILESASTNQTSMYLCASSFRAGTGNTIYFGEGSWLTVV.

The V and J genes are TRBV5-6 and TRBJ1-1; 7 positions match TRBD1. Germline trimming cut 2 bases from V and 0 bases from J; bases unmatched to any gene: 10. The CDR3 has 17 amino acids. Germline CDR1 SGHDT, CDR2 YYEEEE. The CDR3 coding sequence is TGTGCCAGCAGCTTTAACAGGGGCGCCGACTTGAACACTGAAGCTTTCTTT. Translating it yields CASSFNRGADLNTEAFF. The whole variable domain, filled in from reference TRBV5-6 and TRBJ1-1, reads DAGVTQSPTHLIKTRGQQVTLRCSPKSGHDTVSWYQQALGQGPQFIFQYYEEEERQRGNFPDRFSGHQFPNYSSELNVNALLLGDSALYLCASSFNRGADLNTEAFFGQGTRLTVV.

The rearrangement joins TRBV30 to TRBJ2-4, with TRBD1 matching 11 bases. Germline V gene lookup returns CDR1 GTSNPN and CDR2 SVGIG (reference sequence). The CDR3 totals 15 residues. J gave up 6 bases and V 0 bases, and 4 bases lay outside the gene matches. CDR3 residues: CAWSVLGTGGNIQYF. CDR3 nucleotides: TGTGCCTGGAGTGTACTTGGGACAGGGGGAAACATTCAGTACTTC.

This sequence joins TRBV5-1 and TRBJ2-2; 7 nucleotides agree with TRBD2. The CDR3 loop spans 17 amino acids. CDR1 SGHRS and CDR2 YFSETQ come from the germline V gene. J was trimmed by 0 bases and V by 2 bases; bases with no gene match: 7. CDR3 amino acids: CASSLVPSGTNTGELFF. CDR3 DNA sequence: TGCGCCAGCAGCTTAGTTCCTAGCGGAACGAACACCGGGGAGCTGTTTTTT.

The DNA of the CDR3 is TGCAGCGCTCTTCCGGTGGCAGGGAGGAACGAGCAGTACTTC. This encodes CSALPVAGRNEQYF. The rearrangement joins TRBV29-1 to TRBJ2-7; tentative D call: TRBD2 (6 bases). V was shortened by 7 bases and J by 5 bases, with 21 bases between the two germline ends. CDR1 and CDR2 from the germline V gene are SQVTM and ANQGSEA. The CDR3 runs 14 residues.

The rearrangement joins TRBV12-3 or TRBV12-4 to TRBJ1-5; no firm D call. The CDR3 covers 12 residues. The germline V and J ends were trimmed by 5 bases and 4 bases, with 6 bases remaining between them. DNA for the CDR3: TGTGCCAGCAGTGAGGGTAATCAGCCCCAGCATTTT. Translating it yields CASSEGNQPQHF.

The CDR3 nucleotides are TGTGCCAGCAGCCAAGCAGGGTTAGGTCAGCCCCAGCATTTT. It codes for CASSQAGLGQPQHF. V usage is TRBV14 and J usage is TRBJ1-5, with TRBD1 as a possible D gene (5 bases). Trimming removed 1 base from V and 6 bases from J, with 10 bases in between. The CDR3 extends over 14 amino acids. Germline CDR1 SGHDN, CDR2 FVKESK.

The chain links TRBV14 to TRBJ1-1, with D hard to call. Germline V gene data show CDR1 as SGHDN and CDR2 as FVKESK. The CDR3 totals 13 residues. V was shortened by 4 bases and J by 0 bases, with 6 bases between the two germline ends. The CDR3 loop is CASSLILNTEAFF. CDR3 nucleotides: TGTGCCAGCAGCCTCATCCTGAACACTGAAGCTTTCTTT.

The J gene is TRBJ2-7, the V gene TRBV30; perhaps TRBD1 as D (5 bases). This CDR3 spans 16 amino acids. Germline V gene lookup returns CDR1 GTSNPN and CDR2 SVGIG (reference sequence). CDR3 nucleotide sequence: TGTGCTACTGGAAGTCGAACCAGGGTCGATTCCTACGAGCAGTACTTC. Its translation is CATGSRTRVDSYEQYF.

This chain links TRBV12-5 with TRBJ1-2, with a possible D match to TRBD1 (6 bases). Germline CDR1 and CDR2: LGHNT and FRNRAP. Trimming took 1 base from V and 4 from J, leaving 13 bases between them. The CDR3 is 15 amino acids. This CDR3 is CASGLDSGVSYGYTF. In DNA, the CDR3 is TGTGCTAGTGGTTTGGATTCAGGGGTGAGCTATGGCTACACCTTC.

This clone came up a few times. The chain joins TRBV11-1 to TRBJ2-2; D is perhaps TRBD1 (6 bases). The germline V and J ends were trimmed by 4 bases and 5 bases, with 8 bases remaining between them. CDR1 SGHAT and CDR2 FQDESV come from the germline V gene (reference sequence). The CDR3 sequence is 13 residues long. CDR3 in amino acids: CASSSGETGELFF. CDR3 in DNA: TGTGCCAGCAGCTCAGGGGAAACCGGGGAGCTGTTTTTT.

This chain connects TRBV29-1 to TRBJ2-3; weak D call: TRBD1 (6 bases). Trimming removed 7 bases from V and 8 bases from J, with 13 bases in between. The CDR3 is 11 amino acids. Germline CDR1 and CDR2: SQVTM and ANQGSEA. CDR3 DNA: TGCAGCGCAAGACAAGGGGGTACGCAGTATTTT. Its protein is CSARQGGTQYF.

The genes are TRBV6-5 and TRBJ2-5; a weak D match, TRBD2 (5 bases). Germline lookup yields CDR1 MNHEY and CDR2 SVGAGI. The ends were cut back, 6 bases at V and 2 bases at J, with 13 bases in the middle. The CDR3 is made up of 14 amino acids. CDR3 residues: CASRSSVAQETQYF. CDR3 in DNA: TGTGCCAGCAGGTCCTCCGTAGCGCAAGAGACCCAGTACTTC.

J is TRBJ1-1 and V is TRBV9; D is undetermined. Germline-derived CDR1 and CDR2 are SGDLS and YYNGEE. Between the trimmed V and J ends, which lost 3 bases and 4 bases, there was a span of 10 bases. This CDR3 is built from 13 residues. The DNA for the CDR3 is TGTGCCAGCAGCGGAAAAGAGGGCACTGAAGCTTTCTTT. As protein: CASSGKEGTEAFF. Variable domain in full (rest from reference TRBV9 and TRBJ1-1): DSGVTQTPKHLITATGQRVTLRCSPRSGDLSVYWYQQSLDQGLQFLIQYYNGEERAKGNILERFSAQQFPDLHSELNLSSLELGDSALYFCASSGKEGTEAFFGQGTRLTVV.

The chain joins TRBV2 to TRBJ1-5; D gene unclear. The CDR3 is 12 amino acids. Germline V CDR1 and CDR2: SNHLY, FYNNEI. V was clipped by 3 bases and J by 2 bases, with 2 bases between them. The CDR3 protein is CASSDGNQPQHF. In DNA, the CDR3 is TGTGCCAGCAGTGACGGCAATCAGCCCCAGCATTTT.

The V and J genes are TRBV10-3 and TRBJ1-2; D gene unclear. CDR1 and CDR2 from the germline V gene are ENHRY and SYGVKD. V lost 7 bases, J lost 6 bases, and 15 bases lay in between. CDR3 length: 13 amino acids. CDR3 residues: CAIMTGSADGYTF. The CDR3 bases are TGTGCCATCATGACTGGGTCAGCCGATGGCTACACCTTC.

V and J are TRBV7-2 and TRBJ2-1, with D maybe TRBD1 (5 bases). Per the germline V gene, CDR1 is SGHTA and CDR2 is FQGNSA. Between the trimmed V and J ends, which lost 0 bases and 4 bases, there was a span of 10 bases. The CDR3 extends over 15 amino acids. The DNA of the CDR3 is TGTGCCAGCAGCTTAGCTTGGGGCCGTTACAATGAGCAGTTCTTC. Residues: CASSLAWGRYNEQFF.